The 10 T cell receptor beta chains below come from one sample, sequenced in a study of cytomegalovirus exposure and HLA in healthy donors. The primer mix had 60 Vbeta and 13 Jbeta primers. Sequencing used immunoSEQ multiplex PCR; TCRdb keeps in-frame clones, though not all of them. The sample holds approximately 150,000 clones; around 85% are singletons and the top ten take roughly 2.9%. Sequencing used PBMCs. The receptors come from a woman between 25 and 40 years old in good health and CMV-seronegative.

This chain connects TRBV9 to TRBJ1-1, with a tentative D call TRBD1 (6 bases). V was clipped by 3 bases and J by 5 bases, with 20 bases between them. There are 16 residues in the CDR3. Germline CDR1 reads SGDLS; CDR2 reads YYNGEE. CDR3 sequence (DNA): TGTGCCAGCAGCGCCCACGGGGGCGGGGGAAGTACTGAAGCTTTCTTT. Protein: CASSAHGGGGSTEAFF.

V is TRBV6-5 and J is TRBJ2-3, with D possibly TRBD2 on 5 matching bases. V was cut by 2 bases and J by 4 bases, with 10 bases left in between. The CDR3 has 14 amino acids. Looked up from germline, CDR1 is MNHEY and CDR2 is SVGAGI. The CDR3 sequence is CASSYREWADTQYF. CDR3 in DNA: TGTGCCAGCAGTTACAGGGAGTGGGCAGATACGCAGTATTTT.

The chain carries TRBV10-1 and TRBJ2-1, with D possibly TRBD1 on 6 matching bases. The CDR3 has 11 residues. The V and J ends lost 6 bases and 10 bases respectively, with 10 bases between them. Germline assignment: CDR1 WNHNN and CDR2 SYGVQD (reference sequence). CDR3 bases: TGCGCCAGCAGCGCCGGGACAGAGCAGTTCTTC. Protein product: CASSAGTEQFF.

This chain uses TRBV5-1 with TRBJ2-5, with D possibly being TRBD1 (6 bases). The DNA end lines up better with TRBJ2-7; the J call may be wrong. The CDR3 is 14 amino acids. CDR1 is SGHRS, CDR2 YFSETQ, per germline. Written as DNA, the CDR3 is TGCGCCAGCGGCCGGGACACAGGACCCTACGAGCAGTACTTC. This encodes CASGRDTGPYEQYF.

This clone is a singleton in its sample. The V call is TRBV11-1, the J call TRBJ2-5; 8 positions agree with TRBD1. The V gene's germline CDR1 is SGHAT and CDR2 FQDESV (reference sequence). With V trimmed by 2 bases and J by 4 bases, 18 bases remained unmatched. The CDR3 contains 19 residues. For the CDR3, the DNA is TGTGCCAGCAGCTTATTTTTGACAGGGGCGTTTGGTAGAGGAGAGACCCAGTACTTC. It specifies CASSLFLTGAFGRGETQYF.

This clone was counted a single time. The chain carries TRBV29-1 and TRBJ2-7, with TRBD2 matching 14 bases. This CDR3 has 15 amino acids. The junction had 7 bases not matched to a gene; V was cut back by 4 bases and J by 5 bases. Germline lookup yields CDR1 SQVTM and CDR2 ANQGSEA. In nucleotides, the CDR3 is TGCAGCGTTGGACCGGGACTAGCGGGAGTGCACGAGCAGTACTTC. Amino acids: CSVGPGLAGVHEQYF.

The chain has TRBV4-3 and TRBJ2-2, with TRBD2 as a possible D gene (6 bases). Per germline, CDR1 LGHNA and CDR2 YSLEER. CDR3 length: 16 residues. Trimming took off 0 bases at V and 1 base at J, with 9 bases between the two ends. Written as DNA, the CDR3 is TGCGCCAGCAGCCAAGATATGGGGGGGAACACCGGGGAGCTGTTTTTT. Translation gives CASSQDMGGNTGELFF.

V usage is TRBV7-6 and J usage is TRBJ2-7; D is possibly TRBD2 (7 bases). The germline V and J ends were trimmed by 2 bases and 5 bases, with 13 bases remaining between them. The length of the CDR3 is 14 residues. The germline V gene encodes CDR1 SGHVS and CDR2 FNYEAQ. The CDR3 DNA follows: TGTGCCAGCAGCTTAACTACGGGGGGCAACGAGCAGTACTTC. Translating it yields CASSLTTGGNEQYF.

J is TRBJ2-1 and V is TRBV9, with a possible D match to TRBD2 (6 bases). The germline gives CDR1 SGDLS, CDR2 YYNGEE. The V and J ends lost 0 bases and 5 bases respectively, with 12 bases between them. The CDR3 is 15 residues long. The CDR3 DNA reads TGTGCCAGCAGCGTAGAGGGGACTCACGACAATGAGCAGTTCTTC. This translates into CASSVEGTHDNEQFF.

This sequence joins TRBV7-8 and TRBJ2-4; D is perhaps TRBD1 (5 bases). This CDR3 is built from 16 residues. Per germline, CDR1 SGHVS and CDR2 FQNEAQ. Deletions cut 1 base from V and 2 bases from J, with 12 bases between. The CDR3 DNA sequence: TGTGCCAGCAGCTTAGGCGCGGCAGGGACCAAAAACATTCAGTACTTC. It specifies CASSLGAAGTKNIQYF.